A single sample is the source of the 27 T cell receptor beta chains below, sequenced in a study of T cells in Graves' hyperthyroidism and ophthalmopathy. Amplified TCR beta CDR3 regions derived from RNA transcripts. Researchers ran a first-round RT-PCR on the TCR CDR3 using the HTBI primer set. TCRdb re-derived calls from the multiplex PCR reads in MiXCR, one entry per CDR3 protein. The sample has about 210,000 distinct CDR3 sequences, about a sixth seen once. Sequenced input: blood. Source of these receptors: a man over 45 with Graves' hyperthyroidism.

The chain employs TRBV18 and TRBJ1-6, with 8 bases that match TRBD1. This CDR3 contains 15 residues. Germline-derived CDR1 and CDR2 are KGHSH and LQKENI. Trimming at V came to 0 bases and at J to 11 bases, leaving 6 bases not matched to a gene. The CDR3 loop is CASSPPGQGGTPLHF. CDR3 DNA sequence: TGTGCCAGCTCACCACCAGGACAGGGAGGGACACCCCTCCACTTT.

This clonotype appeared a single time. The chain employs TRBV6-1 and TRBJ2-7, with 15 nucleotides matching TRBD2. Germline CDR1 is MNHNS and CDR2 is SASEGT. This CDR3 is 17 amino acids long. J lost 3 bases, V lost 7 bases, and 10 bases had no gene match. The CDR3: CASINGGLAGGRYEQYF. In DNA, the CDR3 is TGTGCCAGCATCAATGGGGGACTAGCGGGAGGTCGCTACGAGCAGTACTTC.

CDR3 residues: CASSRGLAGDNIDTQYF. The CDR3 coding sequence is TGCGCCAGCAGCCGGGGTTTAGCGGGAGATAATATAGATACGCAGTATTTT. The chain carries TRBV5-1 and TRBJ2-3; 9 nucleotides match TRBD2. Losses at the gene ends were 4 bases for V and 5 bases for J; bases not matched to a gene: 14. Germline V gives CDR1 SGHRS, CDR2 YFSETQ. This CDR3 has 17 amino acids.

This clonotype was observed at least ten times. The chain couples TRBV18 to TRBJ1-4; a weak D match, TRBD1 (6 bases). CDR3 length: 15 amino acids. The V end was cut by 4 bases, the J end by 5 bases, with 14 bases between. CDR1 is KGHSH, CDR2 LQKENI, per germline. CDR3 in amino acids: CASSLRGGGNEKLFF. The CDR3 DNA is TGTGCCAGCTCACTTCGAGGAGGGGGGAATGAAAAACTGTTTTTT.

This clonotype was picked up a small number of times. This rearrangement joins TRBV5-1 to TRBJ2-4; no reliable D call. Germline V gene sequence: CDR1 SGHRS, CDR2 YFSETQ. V lost 1 base, J lost 8 bases, and 10 bases lay in between. The CDR3 loop spans 13 amino acids. Written as DNA, the CDR3 is TGCGCCAGCAGCTTGTTCCCTCAGGACATTCAGTACTTC. Translating gives CASSLFPQDIQYF.

The CDR3 DNA is TGTGCCACCAATAGGGGATTAACTGAAGCTTTCTTT. Protein: CATNRGLTEAFF. The chain carries TRBV6-1 and TRBJ1-1; D might be TRBD1 (5 bases). CDR1 and CDR2 from the germline V gene are MNHNS and SASEGT. Trimming stripped 10 bases from V and 5 bases from J, with 14 bases between. The CDR3 loop spans 12 amino acids.

This clonotype was counted only a few times. This sequence joins TRBV6-1 and TRBJ2-3; 7 bases are a match to TRBD2. Germline assignment: CDR1 MNHNS and CDR2 SASEGT. V gave up 11 bases and J gave up 3 bases; unmatched junction bases: 8. CDR3 size: 13 residues. The CDR3 DNA sequence: TGTGCCGCTACACTAGCGCCTACAGATACGCAGTATTTT. The encoded protein is CAATLAPTDTQYF.

This clonotype showed up many times. An end of the junction does not agree with germline; a read error may underlie this. J is TRBJ2-7 and V is TRBV7-9; D call uncertain. This CDR3 is 13 amino acids long. Germline CDR1 and CDR2: SEHNR and FQNEAQ (reference sequence). The CDR3 spells CASSFLPGYGQYF. CDR3 coding DNA: TGTGCCAGCAGCTTTTTACCAGGCTACGGGCAGTACTTC.

The chain combines TRBV9 with TRBJ2-1; 8 nucleotides align to TRBD2. Germline V CDR1 and CDR2: SGDLS, YYNGEE. The length of the CDR3 is 14 residues. The V gene end was trimmed by 5 bases and the J gene end by 7 bases; junction bases not matched to a gene: 8. CDR3 sequence reads: CASSPGGLDNEQFF. CDR3 bases: TGTGCCAGCAGTCCGGGGGGACTAGATAATGAGCAGTTCTTC.

This clonotype has at least ten counts. The chain is built from TRBV18 and TRBJ2-1; D may be TRBD1 or TRBD2 (7 bases each). Trimming took off 2 bases at V and 5 bases at J, with 16 bases between the two ends. The germline V gene encodes CDR1 KGHSH and CDR2 LQKENI. The CDR3 has 16 amino acids. CDR3: CASSPFWQGGNNEQFF. For the CDR3, the DNA is TGTGCCAGCTCACCATTCTGGCAGGGGGGGAACAATGAGCAGTTCTTC. The whole variable domain, filled in from reference TRBV18 and TRBJ2-1, reads NAGVMQNPRHLVRRRGQEARLRCSPMKGHSHVYWYRQLPEEGLKFMVYLQKENIIDESGMPKERFSAEFPKEGPSILRIQQVVRGDSAAYFCASSPFWQGGNNEQFFGPGTRLTVL.

This clonotype was found many times. V and J are TRBV12-3 or TRBV12-4 and TRBJ2-7; D tentatively reads TRBD1 or TRBD2 (6 bases each). This CDR3 has 16 amino acids. The V end was cut by 3 bases, the J end by 6 bases, with 21 bases between. This CDR3 is CASSFGQGIMGGEQYF. DNA for the CDR3: TGTGCCAGCAGTTTCGGTCAGGGGATTATGGGGGGCGAGCAGTACTTC.

The V and J genes are TRBV28 and TRBJ1-2; perhaps TRBD1 as D (5 bases). Germline CDR1 reads MDHEN; CDR2 reads SYDVKM. The CDR3 is made up of 13 amino acids. V dropped 1 base and J dropped 4 bases, with 7 bases sitting between them. The CDR3 sequence: CASSLFDSYGYTF. In DNA, the CDR3 is TGTGCCAGCAGTTTATTTGACAGCTATGGCTACACCTTC.

This clonotype was counted many times. The rearrangement links TRBV5-1 to TRBJ2-7, with a tentative D call TRBD2 (5 bases). The CDR3 loop spans 14 amino acids. CDR1 is SGHRS and CDR2 is YFSETQ in the germline V gene. Trimming shortened V by 4 bases and J by 0 bases, and 11 bases separated the two germline ends. DNA of the CDR3: TGCGCCAGCAGCCCGGCCGGGAACTCCTACGAGCAGTACTTC. Translating gives CASSPAGNSYEQYF.

The chain is built from TRBV4-2 and TRBJ2-7; 7 positions agree with TRBD2. V lost 3 bases to trimming and J lost 4 bases; unmatched junction nucleotides: 12. In germline, CDR1 is LGHNA, CDR2 YNFKEQ. This CDR3 contains 16 residues. The CDR3 region is CASSQQGGGRGYEQYF. CDR3 DNA: TGTGCCAGCAGCCAGCAGGGTGGCGGGAGAGGATACGAGCAGTACTTC.

This clonotype was found many times. The V gene is TRBV18, the J gene TRBJ2-3; TRBD2 agrees at 12 bases. V lost 3 bases and J lost 6; bases outside the gene matches: 7. The germline CDR1 and CDR2 sequences are KGHSH and LQKENI. The CDR3 is 16 residues long. CDR3 in DNA: TGTGCCAGCTCACCGGAGTCTAGCGGGGGGGCGGATACGCAGTATTTT. Amino acids: CASSPESSGGADTQYF.

This clonotype was counted a few times. This chain uses TRBV28 with TRBJ2-7; D not resolved. Per the germline V gene, CDR1 is MDHEN and CDR2 is SYDVKM. V was clipped by 3 bases and J by 3 bases, with 12 bases between them. The length of the CDR3 is 14 residues. The CDR3 DNA follows: TGTGCCAGCAGTTTCAACGCAGAGATCTACGAGCAGTACTTC. Its protein product is CASSFNAEIYEQYF.

The rearrangement links TRBV5-4 to TRBJ2-1, with a weak D call TRBD1 (6 bases). CDR3 length: 12 amino acids. Trimming removed 5 bases at V and 15 bases at J, with 18 bases between. Germline V lookup: CDR1 SGHNT, CDR2 YYREEE (reference sequence). Here the CDR3 DNA reads TGTGCCAGCAGTTTCAAAACAGGGTTTGCGTTCTTC. Translating it yields CASSFKTGFAFF.

This chain connects TRBV9 to TRBJ2-7, with TRBD1 matching over 10 bases. CDR1 and CDR2 from the germline V gene are SGDLS and YYNGEE. V gave up 3 bases and J gave up 2 bases; unmatched junction bases: 5. CDR3 length: 15 residues. In DNA, the CDR3 is TGTGCCAGCAGCGCCTCGGGACAGGGGACCTACGAGCAGTACTTC. Amino acids: CASSASGQGTYEQYF.

This rearrangement joins TRBV5-1 to TRBJ2-7; D not resolved. Between the trimmed V and J ends, which lost 4 bases and 7 bases, there was a span of 18 bases. The CDR3 runs to 14 residues. In germline, CDR1 is SGHRS, CDR2 YFSETQ. CDR3 nucleotides: TGCGCCAGCAGCCCGAGCACCACAGCAAATGAGCAGTACTTC. It codes for CASSPSTTANEQYF.

This clonotype was seen ten or more times. The chain is built from TRBV7-9 and TRBJ2-1, with 13 nucleotides matching TRBD2. Losses at the gene ends were 5 bases for V and 3 bases for J; bases not matched to a gene: 4. In germline, CDR1 is SEHNR, CDR2 FQNEAQ (reference sequence). This CDR3 comprises 16 residues. CDR3 amino acids: CASSPRTSGGYNEQFF. CDR3 bases: TGTGCCAGCAGCCCCCGGACTAGCGGGGGCTACAATGAGCAGTTCTTC.

This clonotype has only a few counts. This chain links TRBV2 with TRBJ2-3; 11 bases line up with TRBD1. Germline V gene sequence: CDR1 SNHLY, CDR2 FYNNEI. This CDR3 region has 14 residues. J gave up 5 bases and V 7 bases, and 5 bases lay outside the gene matches. For the CDR3, the DNA is TGTGCCAGCAACCGGGACAGGGGGAGAGATACGCAGTATTTT. The encoded protein is CASNRDRGRDTQYF.

This clonotype has only a few counts. The rearrangement links TRBV5-1 to TRBJ2-7; TRBD2 matches at 7 bases. Germline trimming cut 4 bases from V and 1 base from J; bases unmatched to any gene: 5. Germline CDR1 is SGHRS and CDR2 is YFSETQ. The CDR3 extends over 14 amino acids. The CDR3 bases are TGCGCCAGCAGCACCACAGCGGGATCCTACGAGCAGTACTTC. This codes for CASSTTAGSYEQYF. Combining the CDR3 with reference TRBV5-1 and TRBJ2-7 gives the whole variable domain KAGVTQTPRYLIKTRGQQVTLSCSPISGHRSVSWYQQTPGQGLQFLFEYFSETQRNKGNFPGRFSGRQFSNSRSEMNVSTLELGDSALYLCASSTTAGSYEQYFGPGTRLTVT.

This clonotype was seen a few times. The J gene is TRBJ1-2, the V gene TRBV6-5; 8 bases line up with TRBD1. Per germline, CDR1 MNHEY and CDR2 SVGAGI. The junction had 5 bases not matched to a gene; V was cut back by 0 bases and J by 8 bases. This CDR3 has 14 amino acids. CDR3 sequence reads: CASSYSDRVGGYTF. The CDR3 region has the DNA TGTGCCAGCAGTTACTCGGACAGGGTCGGAGGCTACACCTTC.

V and J are TRBV3-1 and TRBJ2-7; D gene unclear. V gave up 1 base and J gave up 6 bases, with 16 bases separating them. CDR1 and CDR2 from the germline V gene are LGHDT and YNNKEL (reference sequence). This CDR3 spans 15 amino acids. CDR3: CASSQGIGPATEQYF. CDR3 coding DNA: TGTGCCAGCAGCCAAGGAATAGGGCCTGCCACCGAGCAGTACTTC.

This clonotype was seen ten or more times. V usage is TRBV20-1 and J usage is TRBJ1-1; TRBD1 might be the D (5 bases). Germline V gives CDR1 DFQATT, CDR2 SNEGSKA (reference sequence). The V end lost 6 bases, the J end lost 6 bases, and 23 bases lay between the germline ends. This CDR3 contains 15 residues. This chain's CDR3 is CSAPRMGLRGAEAFF. As DNA, the CDR3 is TGCAGTGCCCCCCGGATGGGGCTTCGAGGGGCTGAAGCTTTCTTT.

This clonotype was seen a handful of times. The rearrangement uses TRBV27 and TRBJ2-5; D assignment may be TRBD1 or TRBD2 (5 bases each). The germline gives CDR1 MNHEY, CDR2 SMNVEV (reference sequence). This CDR3 spans 15 amino acids. The germline V and J ends were trimmed by 2 bases and 5 bases, with 15 bases remaining between them. The CDR3: CASSLPQGPRETQYF. The DNA of the CDR3 is TGTGCCAGCAGTTTACCCCAGGGACCGCGGGAGACCCAGTACTTC.

This chain links TRBV11-2 with TRBJ1-2; D possibly corresponds to TRBD1 (6 bases). This CDR3 region has 15 residues. Germline assignment: CDR1 SGHAT and CDR2 FQNNGV. The V end was cut by 5 bases, the J end by 3 bases, with 16 bases between. The CDR3, as DNA: TGTGCCAGCAGCGGGGGGCCAGGGTTTGACTATGGCTACACCTTC. Its translation is CASSGGPGFDYGYTF.